These 11 T cell receptor beta chains came from one sample sequenced in a study of shared clonotypes between healthy human individuals. Using immunoSEQ multiplex PCR, the repertoire was profiled, and TCRdb retains in-frame clones only, with some absent. This sample has about 2.4 million clones, with more than 85% found just once. Sequenced sample: naive CD4+ T cells from PBMCs. As for subset: CD45RA+ positively selected. The receptors shown here come from a young man in good health. Some clones in this sample may be carry-over from other donors' samples.

About this clone: The sample contains more than one DNA sequence encoding this CDR3. The genes are TRBV5-1 and TRBJ2-1; D is possibly TRBD1 (5 bases). Germline V gene data show CDR1 as SGHRS and CDR2 as YFSETQ. The CDR3 runs to 16 residues. Between the trimmed V and J ends, which lost 0 bases and 0 bases, there was a span of 10 bases. CDR3 residues: CASSLAGSPSYNEQFF. The CDR3 bases are TGCGCCAGCAGCTTGGCAGGGTCTCCCTCCTACAATGAGCAGTTCTTC.

CDR3 bases: TGTGCCAGCAGCAAGAAGTTTACCGGACAGGGCTATGGCTACACCTTC. Amino acid sequence: CASSKKFTGQGYGYTF. The chain joins TRBV21-1 to TRBJ1-2; the tabulated D call, TRBD1, remains unverified against the DNA. TRBV21-1 is a known pseudogene. The CDR3 has 16 residues.

The CDR3 sequence is CASSPREGGGELFF. For the CDR3, the DNA is TGCGCCAGCAGCCCTCGAGAGGGAGGCGGGGAGCTGTTTTTT. This chain uses TRBV5-1 with TRBJ2-2; tentatively, D is TRBD2 (6 bases). CDR3 size: 14 residues. Germline CDR1 and CDR2: SGHRS and YFSETQ. V dropped 4 bases and J dropped 7 bases, with 14 bases sitting between them.

The gene calls are TRBV18 and TRBJ2-7; 7 bases map to TRBD2. The CDR3 covers 15 residues. Germline CDR1 reads KGHSH; CDR2 reads LQKENI. V shed 2 bases, J shed 7 bases, and the junction held 11 bases outside the gene matches. CDR3: CASSPRVGGAGEQYF. For the CDR3, the DNA is TGTGCCAGCTCACCAAGGGTGGGAGGAGCGGGGGAGCAGTACTTC.

As to this clone: Distinct nucleotide sequences in the sample also encode this CDR3. V and J are TRBV28 and TRBJ2-3; possible D gene TRBD2, 7 bases. This CDR3 has 13 amino acids. Germline loops: CDR1 MDHEN, CDR2 SYDVKM. The V end was cut by 8 bases, the J end by 1 base, with 10 bases between. CDR3 protein: CASGGGGTDTQYF. CDR3 coding DNA: TGTGCCAGCGGGGGGGGCGGCACAGATACGCAGTATTTT. Looking up the rest from reference TRBV28 and TRBJ2-3 gives the full variable domain: DVKVTQSSRYLVKRTGEKVFLECVQDMDHENMFWYRQDPGLGLRLIYFSYDVKMKEKGDIPEGYSVSREKKERFSLILESASTNQTSMYLCASGGGGTDTQYFGPGTRLTVL.

The chain combines TRBV5-1 with TRBJ2-1, with 11 bases fitting TRBD2. The CDR3 runs to 13 residues. V shed 4 bases, J shed 8 bases, and the junction held 2 bases outside the gene matches. CDR1 is SGHRS, CDR2 YFSETQ, per germline. The CDR3 loop is CASSQLAGDEQFF. The CDR3 bases are TGCGCCAGCAGCCAACTAGCGGGAGATGAGCAGTTCTTC.

The chain couples TRBV18 to TRBJ2-2; tentatively, D is TRBD1 or TRBD2 (5 bases each). This CDR3 is 18 amino acids long. Germline lookup yields CDR1 KGHSH and CDR2 LQKENI. Trimming left V 6 bases short and J 0 bases short, with 20 bases between. DNA of the CDR3: TGTGCCAGCTCTGTATACCCCTGGTTGGGGGCGAACACCGGGGAGCTGTTTTTT. Amino acid sequence: CASSVYPWLGANTGELFF.

This chain connects TRBV18 to TRBJ1-2; tentative D call: TRBD1 (5 bases). Trimming removed 6 bases from V and 6 bases from J, with 26 bases in between. In germline, CDR1 is KGHSH, CDR2 LQKENI. The CDR3 is 17 residues long. CDR3: CASSQGQILIAGNGYTF. Written as DNA, the CDR3 is TGTGCCAGCTCTCAGGGCCAGATATTAATCGCGGGTAATGGCTACACCTTC.

This clone was counted once. The chain joins TRBV2 to TRBJ2-3, with 9 bases aligning to TRBD2. V was clipped by 7 bases and J by 3 bases; unmatched bases: 11. Germline CDR1 is SNHLY and CDR2 is FYNNEI. The CDR3 is made up of 16 amino acids. The CDR3 loop is CASNRRSGSGTDTQYF. DNA of the CDR3: TGTGCCAGCAACAGGCGTAGCGGGAGTGGGACAGATACGCAGTATTTT.

The rearrangement uses TRBV27 and TRBJ2-2; D perhaps matches TRBD2 (6 bases). Deletions cut 1 base from V and 5 bases from J, with 23 bases between. CDR3 length: 19 residues. CDR1 and CDR2 (germline): MNHEY, SMNVEV (reference sequence). As DNA, the CDR3 is TGTGCCAGCAGTTTATATAGTAGGACGCGGAGGGAAGAGACCGGGGAGCTGTTTTTT. Translated: CASSLYSRTRREETGELFF.

The chain is built from TRBV14 and TRBJ2-1; 11 nucleotides line up with TRBD2. The CDR3 is made up of 18 amino acids. The V gene end was trimmed by 1 base and the J gene end by 0 bases; junction bases not matched to a gene: 5. The germline V gene has CDR1 SGHDN and CDR2 FVKESK. This CDR3 reads CASSQGLAGINSYNEQFF. The CDR3 coding sequence is TGTGCCAGCAGCCAAGGACTAGCGGGAATCAACTCCTACAATGAGCAGTTCTTC.